These T cell receptor beta chains were read from a single sample in a study of shared clonotypes between healthy human individuals. Produced via immunoSEQ multiplex PCR; TCRdb's table is partial and in-frame only. The sample includes 2,100,000 or so clones, approximately 96% seen only once; the top ten take around 0.13%. Source material: naive CD4+ T cells sorted from blood. The receptors shown here come from a man younger than 35 in good health. CDR3s include the opening cysteine and the closing phenylalanine or tryptophan. A D gene is named only where the DNA matches it firmly. Only part of the rows carry a size: once, few, many, or a class if the clone is expanded.

>TRBD1|TRBJ2-7|TRBV5-4|few
TGTGCCAGCAGCTCCGGACAGGGGGGTTACGAGCAGTACTTC
CASSSGQGGYEQYF
>.|TRBJ1-2|TRBV7-2|.
TGTGCCAGCAGCTTAGGCGGTTCTGCGGGCTACACCTTC
CASSLGGSAGYTF
>TRBD1|TRBJ2-7|TRBV18|.
TGTGCCAGCTCACCCAGACAGGGGATCTCCTACGAGCAGTACTTC
CASSPRQGISYEQYF
>TRBD2|TRBJ2-7|TRBV29-1|.
TGCAGCGGCACTAGCGGAAGCTCCTACGAGCAGTACTTC
CSGTSGSSYEQYF
>.|TRBJ2-1|TRBV30|.
TGTGCCTGGAGTGGGGGGATTCAGAGGAATGAGCAGTTCTTC
CAWSGGIQRNEQFF
>.|TRBJ1-5|TRBV2|.
TGTGCCAGCAGTGGATTTTCCGGGGTGAGCAATCAGCCCCAGCATTTT
CASSGFSGVSNQPQHF
>.|TRBJ1-5|TRBV12-2|.
TGTGCAAGTCGCCCGACATTCTATCAGCCCCAGCATTTT
CASRPTFYQPQHF
>.|TRBJ2-7|TRBV10-3|.
TGTGCCATCAGTGAGTCTGGTTCCTCCTACGAGCAGTACTTC
CAISESGSSYEQYF
>.|TRBJ2-1|TRBV6-4|.
TGTGCCAGCACGGGGGAGCATGAGCAGTTCTTC
CASTGEHEQFF
>.|TRBJ2-2|TRBV5-8|.
TGTGCCAGCAGCTTGGGAAGGAGCCTGAACACCGGGGAGCTGTTTTTT
CASSLGRSLNTGELFF
>TRBD2|TRBJ2-7|TRBV2|.
TGTGCCAGCAGTGAAAGGGGGACTAGCGGATACGAGCAGTACTTC
CASSERGTSGYEQYF
>.|TRBJ2-5|TRBV4-1|.
TGCGCCAGCAGCCAACAGGGAATCGTAGAGACCCAGTACTTC
CASSQQGIVETQYF
>TRBD2|TRBJ2-5|TRBV5-1|.
TGCGCCAGCGGTCCCGGAGCGGGGGGGCCGGAGACCCAGTACTTC
CASGPGAGGPETQYF
>.|TRBJ2-7|TRBV10-3|.
TGTGCCGTCAGTTCTGGGGGAGCTTACGAGCAGTACTTC
CAVSSGGAYEQYF
>TRBD2|TRBJ2-7|TRBV19|.
TGTGCCAGTGCCGGCGGGACTAGCGGCTACGAGCAGTACTTC
CASAGGTSGYEQYF
>TRBD1|TRBJ1-6|TRBV19|few
TGTGCCAGTAGTATAGGGGACAGGGATCATTCACCCCTCCACTTT
CASSIGDRDHSPLHF
>TRBD1|TRBJ1-6|TRBV19|.
TGTGCCAGTACCCCGGGACAGTTGAATTCACCCCTCCACTTT
CASTPGQLNSPLHF
>.|TRBJ1-2|TRBV27|.
TGTGCCAGCAGTCCCACGGGAAGCTATGGCTACACCTTC
CASSPTGSYGYTF
>TRBD1|TRBJ1-2|TRBV25-1|.
TGTGCCAGCAGTGAAGGGACAGACTATGGCTACACCTTC
CASSEGTDYGYTF
>.|TRBJ2-2|TRBV5-1|.
TGCGCCAGCAGCTCCAGGGGCGGGGGGAACACCGGGGAGCTGTTTTTT
CASSSRGGGNTGELFF
>.|TRBJ1-1|TRBV20-1|.
TGCAGTGCTAGGGGGATTCCTGAAGCTTTCTTT
CSARGIPEAFF
>.|TRBJ1-1|TRBV9|.
TGTGCCAGCAGCGTAGGAATAGGAAAGGGGGAAACTGAAGCTTTCTTT
CASSVGIGKGETEAFF
>TRBD1|TRBJ2-7|TRBV6-5|.
TGTGCCAGCAGGCGACAGGGGCAGAGGCAGTACTTC
CASRRQGQRQYF
>TRBD1|TRBJ2-1|TRBV10-3|.
TGTGCCCGGGCAGGGGGCATCACCTACAATGAGCAGTTCTTC
CARAGGITYNEQFF
>.|TRBJ2-4|TRBV5-1|few
TGCGCCAGCTCCCCCCGGGGGGCCTCGAAAAACATTCAGTACTTC
CASSPRGASKNIQYF
>TRBD2|TRBJ2-3|TRBV11-3|.
TGTGCCAGCAGCTCGGGCGCTAGCGGGAGTTCAAGCACAGATACGCAGTATTTT
CASSSGASGSSSTDTQYF
>.|TRBJ1-2|TRBV5-1|.
TGCGCCAGCAGCTTGGGGACCGGTCATCCGGGCTACACCTTC
CASSLGTGHPGYTF